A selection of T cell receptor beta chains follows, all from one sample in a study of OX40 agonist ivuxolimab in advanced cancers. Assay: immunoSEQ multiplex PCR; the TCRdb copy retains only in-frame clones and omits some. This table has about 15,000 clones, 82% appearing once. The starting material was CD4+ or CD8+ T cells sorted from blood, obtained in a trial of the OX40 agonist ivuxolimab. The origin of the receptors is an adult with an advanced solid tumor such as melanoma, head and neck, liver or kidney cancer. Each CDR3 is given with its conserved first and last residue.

cdr3_aa: CASSYGGVQPQHF
v_call: TRBV6-5
j_call: TRBJ1-5

cdr3_aa: CASSPVTGTGNYGYTF
v_call: TRBV27
j_call: TRBJ1-2

cdr3_aa: CASSYGGAGYNEQFF
v_call: TRBV6-5
j_call: TRBJ2-1

cdr3_aa: CASSTSDGYYEQYF
v_call: TRBV19
j_call: TRBJ2-7

cdr3_aa: CASSYSVQSYEQYF
v_call: TRBV6-5
j_call: TRBJ2-7

cdr3_aa: CASSVGTGLNTEAFF
v_call: TRBV9
j_call: TRBJ1-1

cdr3_aa: CASSLEGQPSTDTQYF
v_call: TRBV11-2
j_call: TRBJ2-3

cdr3_aa: CASSSRTGGAHTEAFF
v_call: TRBV28
j_call: TRBJ1-1

cdr3_aa: CASSQDGTGGNEKLFF
v_call: TRBV4-3
j_call: TRBJ1-4

cdr3_aa: CASSLGPRYGYTF
v_call: TRBV28
j_call: TRBJ1-2

cdr3_aa: CASSYGDSYEQYF
v_call: TRBV27
j_call: TRBJ2-7